One sample yielded the 5 T cell receptor beta chains listed below, sequenced in a study of CD4 T cells in relation to SARS-CoV-2 and coronaviruses (dated by TCRdb to 2020 to 2022). Library construction relied on the immunoSEQ multiplex PCR assay. TCRdb retrieved this table from immuneACCESS and kept in-frame rearrangements only. Not all clones are present; in checked studies, unresolved V genes account for under half, and no reason is known for the remainder. Here the sample has approximately 19,000 clones; around four fifths occur a single time. The ten largest clones capture about a sixth of the sample. CD4+ T cells from unexposed donors were collected before the COVID-19 pandemic (2011-2018). The EasySep CD4+ T cell isolation kit was used to isolate CD4+ T cells once the cultures had run for roughly 9 days. These receptors' antigens are unknown. The sample comprised CD4+ T cells from PBMCs, cultured in vitro. These receptor sequences come from a human donor in good health.

The V call is TRBV9, the J call TRBJ1-5; TRBD1 is a possible D gene (5 bases). Trimming removed 4 bases from V and 6 bases from J, with 17 bases in between. Germline-derived CDR1 and CDR2 are SGDLS and YYNGEE. The CDR3 contains 15 residues. The DNA of the CDR3 is TGTGCCAGCAGCTCGGACTGGGGGGTCCCTCAGCCCCAGCATTTT. Translation gives CASSSDWGVPQPQHF.

This chain links TRBV2 with TRBJ1-1, with D unclear. Per the germline V gene, CDR1 is SNHLY and CDR2 is FYNNEI. V was pared by 7 bases and J by 0 bases, with 9 bases between. The CDR3 extends over 13 amino acids. The CDR3 DNA follows: TGTGCCAGCAACGTACATTTGAACACTGAAGCTTTCTTT. The encoded protein is CASNVHLNTEAFF.

The chain links TRBV7-9 to TRBJ1-6; possible D gene TRBD1, 5 bases. V dropped 3 bases and J dropped 5 bases, with 20 bases sitting between them. The CDR3 totals 18 residues. The germline V gene has CDR1 SEHNR and CDR2 FQNEAQ (reference sequence). For the CDR3, the DNA is TGTGCCAGCAGCTTTGGTCACGGCGCGGCAGGGAATAATTCACCCCTCCACTTT. It codes for CASSFGHGAAGNNSPLHF.

This clone was observed once. The genes are TRBV5-4 and TRBJ2-7, with TRBD1 matching over 7 bases. V lost 3 bases and J lost 5; bases outside the gene matches: 5. The CDR3 extends over 13 amino acids. Germline V lookup: CDR1 SGHNT, CDR2 YYREEE (reference sequence). CDR3 bases: TGTGCCAGCAGCTCCCAGGGGGTCAACGAGCAGTACTTC. This sequence encodes CASSSQGVNEQYF.

This clone has just a few counts. The V gene is TRBV7-2, the J gene TRBJ1-2; a weak D match, TRBD1 (5 bases). There are 14 residues in the CDR3. Between the trimmed V and J ends, which lost 2 bases and 4 bases, there was a span of 11 bases. Per the germline V gene, CDR1 is SGHTA and CDR2 is FQGNSA. As DNA, the CDR3 is TGTGCCAGCAGCTTACCGGGACCGGTCTATGGCTACACCTTC. Translating it yields CASSLPGPVYGYTF.